The rows below give T cell receptor beta chains drawn from one sample of a study of T cells in localized non-small cell lung cancer. Here immunoSEQ multiplex PCR was the method, and the copy in TCRdb shows in-frame clones only, minus some. The top ten clones hold roughly 13% of a sample with fewer than 30,000 clones, about 88% of them seen once. This specimen consisted of peripheral blood, obtained before any cancer treatment. Receptors were obtained from a female donor of 60 years or more with stage II squamous cell lung carcinoma. Both conserved end residues are part of each CDR3. Each record gives: V gene, D gene, J gene, CDR3 protein. D genes are given only for firm matches.

>TRBV7-8|NA|TRBJ2-2
CAVRVRGNTGELFF
>TRBV6-4|TRBD2|TRBJ2-1
CASKLASGSYEQFF
>TRBV13|NA|NA
CASSLKVTPAGLTYEQYF
>TRBV5-1|NA|TRBJ2-3
CASSFASGEADTQYF
>TRBV5-6|TRBD1|TRBJ1-5
CASSLTEGANQPQHF
>TRBV9|NA|TRBJ2-1
CASSAPRLASSNEQFF
>TRBV5-3|NA|TRBJ1-1
CARSPPPGIPEAFF
>TRBV18|TRBD1|TRBJ1-6
CASSLGTGGNSPLHF
>TRBV9|NA|TRBJ2-1
CASSLSGQSTYNEQFF
>TRBV5-1|NA|TRBJ2-1
CASSLKLAGGNEQFF
>TRBV28|NA|TRBJ1-2
CATRTPNYGYTF
>TRBV19|NA|TRBJ1-1
CASSSSENTEAFF
>TRBV5-1|NA|TRBJ2-3
CASSLGGNPTDTQYF
>TRBV11-2|TRBD2|TRBJ2-5
CASSLMGLAQETQYF
>TRBV6-6|NA|TRBJ2-2
CASSYKGDTGELFF
>TRBV5-1|NA|TRBJ2-3
CASSPAAGFGDTQYF
>TRBV5-1|TRBD2|TRBJ2-3
CASSRTSGSTDTQYF
>TRBV2|TRBD1|TRBJ2-5
CASSESRQGWETQYF
>TRBV9|NA|TRBJ2-5
CASTPRQAAQETQYF
>TRBV7-3|TRBD1|TRBJ1-4
CASSPTGGRNEKLFF
>TRBV12-5|NA|TRBJ2-5
CASGPDGSKETQYF
>TRBV6-5|TRBD2|TRBJ2-7
CASSYSSLAGSYEQYF
>TRBV30|NA|TRBJ2-7
CAWSSPRGGYEQYF
>TRBV30|NA|TRBJ2-7
CAWGRDNLPEQYF
>TRBV2|NA|TRBJ2-5
CASTARAANQETQYF
>TRBV5-6|NA|TRBJ1-5
CASSLGTGPNQPQHF